These 27 T cell receptor beta chains originate from one sample sequenced in a study of blood T cell repertoires in COVID-19. The method was immunoSEQ multiplex PCR; TCRdb's version includes in-frame clones alone and lacks a portion of them. This table has 60,000 to 65,000 clones, roughly 84% appearing once. Sample: peripheral blood. These TCRs come from a man in his 60s with COVID-19, enrolled during active disease.

The chain joins TRBV2 to TRBJ2-1, with D maybe TRBD2 (5 bases). Trimming left V 2 bases short and J 8 bases short, with 16 bases between. Germline CDR1 is SNHLY and CDR2 is FYNNEI. The CDR3 runs to 15 residues. The CDR3: CASSEPHRGQDEQFF. Written as DNA, the CDR3 is TGTGCCAGCAGTGAACCACACCGAGGGCAGGATGAGCAGTTCTTC.

This chain uses TRBV15 with TRBJ2-5, with 9 bases matching TRBD2. After removal of 0 bases from V and 4 bases from J, the junction contained 9 bases not matched to a gene. This CDR3 is built from 17 residues. Per germline, CDR1 LNHNV and CDR2 YYDKDF (reference sequence). As DNA, the CDR3 is TGTGCCACCAGCAGAGATCTAGCGGGACGGGGTTTAGAGACCCAGTACTTC. It translates to CATSRDLAGRGLETQYF.

The J gene is TRBJ2-3, the V gene TRBV10-2; D ambiguous. Trimming shortened V by 5 bases and J by 2 bases, and 5 bases separated the two germline ends. Germline V gene data show CDR1 as WSHSY and CDR2 as SAAADI. The CDR3 sequence is 12 residues long. Here the CDR3 reads CASSRVTDTQYF. The CDR3 DNA reads as TGCGCCAGCAGTAGAGTCACAGATACGCAGTATTTT.

The gene calls are TRBV28 and TRBJ2-7, with TRBD1 identical over 11 bases. This CDR3 has 21 amino acids. Germline V gives CDR1 MDHEN, CDR2 SYDVKM. After removal of 1 base from V and 2 bases from J, the junction contained 19 bases not matched to a gene. The CDR3 protein is CASSLSAQTWGTGGGTYEQYF. In DNA, the CDR3 is TGTGCCAGCAGTTTATCGGCCCAAACCTGGGGGACAGGGGGTGGGACCTACGAGCAGTACTTC. The variable domain in full, with the rest retrieved from reference TRBV28 and TRBJ2-7, is DVKVTQSSRYLVKRTGEKVFLECVQDMDHENMFWYRQDPGLGLRLIYFSYDVKMKEKGDIPEGYSVSREKKERFSLILESASTNQTSMYLCASSLSAQTWGTGGGTYEQYFGPGTRLTVT.

The chain has TRBV4-2 and TRBJ1-6; D call uncertain. The CDR3 extends over 13 amino acids. Germline lookup yields CDR1 LGHNA and CDR2 YNFKEQ. The V and J ends lost 1 base and 7 bases respectively, with 5 bases between them. The CDR3 loop reads CASSQGGNSPLHF. The CDR3, as DNA: TGTGCCAGCAGCCAAGGCGGGAATTCACCCCTCCACTTT.

This clone was counted only a few times. V gene TRBV2 combines with J gene TRBJ1-2; 11 bases map to TRBD1. Trimming removed 4 bases from V and 3 bases from J; junction bases left unmatched: 1. CDR3 length equals 14 residues. Germline-derived CDR1 and CDR2 are SNHLY and FYNNEI. The CDR3 region is CASSGTGGYYGYTF. The CDR3 DNA follows: TGTGCCAGCAGTGGGACAGGGGGCTACTATGGCTACACCTTC.

V usage is TRBV7-3 and J usage is TRBJ2-3; TRBD1 is a possible D gene (5 bases). V was shortened by 5 bases and J by 1 base, with 22 bases between the two germline ends. The CDR3 covers 18 residues. Looked up from germline, CDR1 is SGHTA and CDR2 is FQGTGA. CDR3 sequence (DNA): TGTGCCAGCAGCCCACCCCCCACTGGGGTAGGGGGCACAGATACGCAGTATTTT. This encodes CASSPPPTGVGGTDTQYF.

This chain joins TRBV19 and TRBJ1-1, with D uncertain. Deletions cut 1 base from V and 4 bases from J, with 13 bases between. Germline values: CDR1 LNHDA, CDR2 SQIVND (reference sequence). The CDR3 runs 15 residues. The CDR3 is CASSIGVSGGTEAFF. CDR3 DNA: TGTGCCAGTAGTATAGGTGTTTCTGGCGGCACTGAAGCTTTCTTT.

This rearrangement joins TRBV5-1 to TRBJ1-5; the match to TRBD1 covers 7 bases. This CDR3 comprises 15 residues. CDR1 and CDR2 (germline): SGHRS, YFSETQ. The J segment lost 3 bases and the V segment lost 5 bases, leaving 8 bases of the junction unmatched. The CDR3 nucleotides are TGCGCCAGCAGAACCGGGACAGAATCCAATCAGCCCCAGCATTTT. It yields the protein CASRTGTESNQPQHF.

This clone was counted a few times. The V call is TRBV5-1, the J call TRBJ1-1, with a tentative D call TRBD1 (6 bases). V was cut by 5 bases and J by 0 bases, with 11 bases left in between. The CDR3 runs to 14 residues. Germline assignment: CDR1 SGHRS and CDR2 YFSETQ. The CDR3 DNA reads TGCGCCAGCAGAGACGGACAGTTGAACACTGAAGCTTTCTTT. Protein product: CASRDGQLNTEAFF.

The chain couples TRBV19 to TRBJ1-1, with TRBD1 matching over 11 bases. Germline CDR1 LNHDA, CDR2 SQIVND (reference sequence). Trimming took 5 bases from V and 6 from J; bases not matched to a gene: 5. The CDR3 spans 14 residues. The CDR3 region is CASSHRTGGAEAFF. The CDR3 bases are TGTGCCAGTAGTCACAGGACAGGGGGCGCTGAAGCTTTCTTT.

The chain is built from TRBV7-9 and TRBJ2-7; D is unclear. The CDR3 has 14 amino acids. Germline CDR1 is SEHNR and CDR2 is FQNEAQ (reference sequence). V lost 10 bases and J lost 2, with 18 bases in between. The CDR3 is CATLPYTAPYEQYF. CDR3 sequence (DNA): TGTGCCACCCTCCCTTACACAGCACCCTACGAGCAGTACTTC.

In its sample, this clone was seen once. This chain links TRBV9 with TRBJ1-3, with D possibly being TRBD1 (5 bases). V lost 0 bases and J 2 bases, leaving 9 bases between the germline ends. There are 15 residues in the CDR3. Germline CDR1 and CDR2: SGDLS and YYNGEE. CDR3 sequence (DNA): TGTGCCAGCAGCGTAGAAGGAGGGGCTGGAAACACCATATATTTT. Amino acid sequence: CASSVEGGAGNTIYF.

This sequence joins TRBV5-4 and TRBJ1-1, with D perhaps TRBD1 (6 bases). The CDR3 has 16 residues. With 0 bases removed from V and 3 bases from J, the gap between germline ends came to 15 bases. Germline assignment: CDR1 SGHNT and CDR2 YYREEE (reference sequence). CDR3 DNA: TGTGCCAGCAGCTTGGAGTCAGGGGCGGTGGACACTGAAGCTTTCTTT. Translating gives CASSLESGAVDTEAFF. The entire variable domain, with the rest obtained from reference TRBV5-4 and TRBJ1-1, is as follows: ETGVTQSPTHLIKTRGQQVTLRCSSQSGHNTVSWYQQALGQGPQFIFQYYREEENGRGNFPPRFSGLQFPNYSSELNVNALELDDSALYLCASSLESGAVDTEAFFGQGTRLTVV.

This clone is a singleton in its sample. Here the CDR3 reads CASSQEDRAQPQHF. The CDR3 nucleotides read TGCGCCAGCAGCCAAGAGGACAGGGCACAGCCCCAGCATTTT. This chain joins TRBV4-1 and TRBJ1-5, with 8 bases fitting TRBD1. Trimming cost V 0 bases and J 7 bases; bases outside gene matches: 2. From germline, CDR1 is MGHRA and CDR2 YSYEKL. The CDR3 runs to 14 residues.

The chain recombines TRBV28 with TRBJ2-7; D gene ambiguous. V gave up 7 bases and J gave up 5 bases, with 15 bases separating them. The CDR3 has 13 residues. Germline V gives CDR1 MDHEN, CDR2 SYDVKM. CDR3 sequence: CASTQRSPHEQYF. CDR3 nucleotides: TGTGCCAGCACCCAACGGTCACCTCACGAGCAGTACTTC.

This chain links TRBV7-3 with TRBJ2-7; 10 positions agree with TRBD1. The length of the CDR3 is 14 residues. CDR1 SGHTA and CDR2 FQGTGA come from the germline V gene. The V and J ends lost 5 bases and 6 bases, in that order; junction bases with no gene match: 7. The CDR3 sequence is CASSPPGQGSEQYF. Here the CDR3 DNA reads TGTGCCAGCAGCCCCCCGGGACAGGGGAGCGAGCAGTACTTC.

The V gene is TRBV30, the J gene TRBJ2-7; D possibly corresponds to TRBD2 (7 bases). CDR1 and CDR2 (germline): GTSNPN, SVGIG (reference sequence). V lost 1 base and J lost 0, with 13 bases in between. The CDR3 covers 15 residues. The CDR3 loop reads CAWSAAGAHSYEQYF. The CDR3, as DNA: TGTGCCTGGAGTGCTGCGGGGGCCCACTCCTACGAGCAGTACTTC.

The chain links TRBV5-1 to TRBJ2-5, with D perhaps matching TRBD2 (6 bases). Germline V gives CDR1 SGHRS, CDR2 YFSETQ. Deletions cut 3 bases from V and 3 bases from J, with 12 bases between. The CDR3 has 14 residues. CDR3 amino acids: CASSSSWGEETQYF. The CDR3 bases are TGCGCCAGCAGCTCATCATGGGGGGAAGAGACCCAGTACTTC.

The V and J genes are TRBV5-1 and TRBJ2-3, with D perhaps TRBD2 (6 bases). This CDR3 is built from 15 residues. The ends were cut back, 0 bases at V and 3 bases at J, with 11 bases in the middle. CDR1 is SGHRS and CDR2 is YFSETQ in the germline V gene. CDR3 sequence (DNA): TGCGCCAGCAGCTTGGCAGCGGGTGGAACAGATACGCAGTATTTT. Residues: CASSLAAGGTDTQYF.

The V and J genes are TRBV15 and TRBJ1-4; no clear D gene. Germline lookup yields CDR1 LNHNV and CDR2 YYDKDF (reference sequence). The CDR3 covers 16 residues. The V end was cut by 0 bases, the J end by 0 bases, with 8 bases between. The DNA of the CDR3 is TGTGCCACCAGCAGAGATCCCGTTGCAACTAATGAAAAACTGTTTTTT. As protein: CATSRDPVATNEKLFF.

The chain combines TRBV6-5 with TRBJ2-1; 7 nucleotides match TRBD1. The V gene end was trimmed by 7 bases and the J gene end by 7 bases; junction bases not matched to a gene: 7. CDR3 length: 13 amino acids. The germline CDR1 and CDR2 sequences are MNHEY and SVGAGI. The CDR3 coding sequence is TGTGCCAGCAATACAGGGGTAACTAATGAGCAGTTCTTC. Its translation is CASNTGVTNEQFF.

The rearrangement links TRBV13 to TRBJ1-5; D ambiguous. Trimming removed 2 bases from V and 4 bases from J, with 6 bases in between. Germline V gene sequence: CDR1 PRHDT, CDR2 FYEKMQ (reference sequence). CDR3 size: 13 residues. The CDR3 spells CASSLQRNQPQHF. Here the CDR3 DNA reads TGTGCCAGCAGCTTACAGCGGAATCAGCCCCAGCATTTT.

V and J are TRBV5-1 and TRBJ1-1; maybe TRBD1 (6 bases). This CDR3 region has 14 residues. Trimming removed 4 bases from V and 4 bases from J, with 14 bases in between. The germline CDR1 and CDR2 sequences are SGHRS and YFSETQ. The CDR3 DNA sequence: TGCGCCAGCAGCCTAGGGGGGGCCAGCACTGAAGCTTTCTTT. This codes for CASSLGGASTEAFF.

This chain links TRBV19 with TRBJ1-4, with no clear D. Looked up from germline, CDR1 is LNHDA and CDR2 is SQIVND (reference sequence). Trimming pared 7 bases from V and 0 bases from J, leaving 12 bases between. There are 15 residues in the CDR3. DNA for the CDR3: TGTGCCAGTATTAGTCTCGGGGCAACTAATGAAAAACTGTTTTTT. This codes for CASISLGATNEKLFF.

The chain couples TRBV5-1 to TRBJ1-2, with 8 bases identical to TRBD1. CDR3 length: 13 amino acids. V shed 0 bases and J 8 bases; nucleotides not matched to a gene: 3. CDR1 is SGHRS, CDR2 YFSETQ, per germline. CDR3 DNA sequence: TGCGCCAGCAGCTTGGGGACAGGGTTAGGCTACACCTTC. It codes for CASSLGTGLGYTF.

This clone was recorded a few times. This chain links TRBV7-3 with TRBJ2-5, with D possibly TRBD2 on 5 matching bases. CDR1 SGHTA and CDR2 FQGTGA come from the germline V gene. CDR3 size: 14 residues. Trimming cost V 5 bases and J 11 bases, with 21 bases left between them. DNA for the CDR3: TGTGCCAGCAGCGAGGGCGGAAGTCTTAATGGGCAGTACTTC. Its translation: CASSEGGSLNGQYF.